The subject of this entry is one TCR beta chain. The data derive from a study of T cell changes during pregnancy in multiple sclerosis. Data came from immunoSEQ multiplex PCR; TCRdb stores just in-frame clones and leaves some out. Of roughly 59,000 clones in the sample, around 93% are singletons; the top ten hold roughly 0.35%. CDR1 is MGHRA and CDR2 is YSYEKL in the germline V gene. V dropped 2 bases and J dropped 4 bases, with 18 bases sitting between them. This CDR3 is built from 16 residues. This clonotype originated in a female donor with multiple sclerosis, enrolled in a pregnancy study. This chain joins TRBV4-1 and TRBJ2-7, with TRBD2 as a possible D gene (5 bases). This specimen was CD4+ T cells from peripheral blood mononuclear cells, taken before pregnancy. In DNA form, the CDR3 reads TGCGCCAGCAGCCAAACGGCTAGCCGCTCCCTATACGAGCAGTACTTC. It specifies CASSQTASRSLYEQYF.